This T cell receptor (beta chain) was captured by sequencing in a study of CD8+ T cells in alopecia areata. Sequencing templates came from extracted RNA that was reverse transcribed into cDNA. The method was immunoSEQ multiplex PCR; TCRdb's version includes in-frame clones alone and lacks a portion of them. The sample contains some 200,000 clones, around 60% of which appear only once. Study observations and caveats: Scalp data also include sequences from resident alphabeta T cells of normal skin. Association of baseline CD8+ expansion with response is uncertain owing to one nonresponder.

CDR3 size: 17 residues. CDR1 SGHRS and CDR2 YFSETQ come from the germline V gene. V was pared by 4 bases and J by 0 bases, with 18 bases between. As to this clone: The antigen is undetermined.

Documented treatment: oral pan-JAK inhibitor, 5-10 mg twice daily. V is TRBV5-1 and J is TRBJ2-3; tentative D call: TRBD1 (6 bases). Sample: CD4+ T cells sorted from blood, taken at week 4, from a patient treated with tofacitinib. The origin of this receptor is a human donor with alopecia areata. CDR3 sequence (DNA): TGCGCCAGCAGCGAAGCTTATAGGGGGAGTAGCACAGATACGCAGTATTTT. Its translation is CASSEAYRGSSTDTQYF.